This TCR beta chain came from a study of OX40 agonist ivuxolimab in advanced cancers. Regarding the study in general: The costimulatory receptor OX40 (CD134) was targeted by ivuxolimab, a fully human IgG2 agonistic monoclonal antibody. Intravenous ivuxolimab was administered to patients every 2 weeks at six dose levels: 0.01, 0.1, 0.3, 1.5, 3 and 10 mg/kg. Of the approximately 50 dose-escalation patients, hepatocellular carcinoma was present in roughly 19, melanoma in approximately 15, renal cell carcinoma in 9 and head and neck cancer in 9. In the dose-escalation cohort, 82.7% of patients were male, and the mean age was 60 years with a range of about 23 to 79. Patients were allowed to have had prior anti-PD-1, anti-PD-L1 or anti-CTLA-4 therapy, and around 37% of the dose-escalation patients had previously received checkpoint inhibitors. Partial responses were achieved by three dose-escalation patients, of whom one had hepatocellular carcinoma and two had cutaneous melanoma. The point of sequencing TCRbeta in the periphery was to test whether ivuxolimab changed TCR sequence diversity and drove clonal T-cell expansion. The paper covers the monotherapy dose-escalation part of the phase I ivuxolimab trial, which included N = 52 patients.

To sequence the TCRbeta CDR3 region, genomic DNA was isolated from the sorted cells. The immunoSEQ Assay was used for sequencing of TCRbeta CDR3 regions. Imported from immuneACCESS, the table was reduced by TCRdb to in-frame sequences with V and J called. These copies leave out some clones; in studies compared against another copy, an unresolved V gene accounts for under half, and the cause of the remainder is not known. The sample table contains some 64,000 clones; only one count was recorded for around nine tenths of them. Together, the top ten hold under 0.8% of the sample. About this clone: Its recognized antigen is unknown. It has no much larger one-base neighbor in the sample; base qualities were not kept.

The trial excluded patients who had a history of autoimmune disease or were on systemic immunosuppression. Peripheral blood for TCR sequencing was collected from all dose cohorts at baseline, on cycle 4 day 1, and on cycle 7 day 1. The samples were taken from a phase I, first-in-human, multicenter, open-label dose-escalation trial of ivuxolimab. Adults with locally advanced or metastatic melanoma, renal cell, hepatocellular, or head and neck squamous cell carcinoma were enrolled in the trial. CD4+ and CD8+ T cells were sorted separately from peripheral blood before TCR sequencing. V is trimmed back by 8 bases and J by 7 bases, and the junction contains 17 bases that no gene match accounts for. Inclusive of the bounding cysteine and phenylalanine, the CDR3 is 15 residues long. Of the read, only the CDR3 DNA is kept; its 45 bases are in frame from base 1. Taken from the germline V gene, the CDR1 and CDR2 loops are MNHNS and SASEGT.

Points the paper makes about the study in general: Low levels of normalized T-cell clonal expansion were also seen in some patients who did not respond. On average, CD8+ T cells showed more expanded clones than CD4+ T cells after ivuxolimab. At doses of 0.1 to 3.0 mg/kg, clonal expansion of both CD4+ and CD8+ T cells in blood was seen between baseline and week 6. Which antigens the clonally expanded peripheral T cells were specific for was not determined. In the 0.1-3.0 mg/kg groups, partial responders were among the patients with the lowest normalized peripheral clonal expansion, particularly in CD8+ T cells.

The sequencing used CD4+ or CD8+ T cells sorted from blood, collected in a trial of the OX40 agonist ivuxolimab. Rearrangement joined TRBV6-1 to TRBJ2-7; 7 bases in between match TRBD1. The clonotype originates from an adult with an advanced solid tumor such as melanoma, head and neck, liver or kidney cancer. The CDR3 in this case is CASSIRRQGTWEQYF. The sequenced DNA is TGTGCCAGCTCGATAAGGAGACAGGGTACGTGGGAGCAGTACTTC.